This T cell receptor (beta chain) was profiled in a study of shared clonotypes between healthy human individuals. CD8 cells regarded as naive lacked CD45RO, were positively chosen for CCR7, and omitted terminally differentiated effector memory CD45RA+ cells. On this clone itself: Its specificity is not known.

TCRdb keeps only in-frame clones here, not all; method: immunoSEQ multiplex PCR. The table includes about 700,000 clones, about 91% detected once. General study results and limits: Roughly 5% of naive CD4 clonotypes were shared across several donors.

J lost 5 bases, V lost 0 bases, and 11 bases had no gene match. Germline V lookup: CDR1 LGHNA, CDR2 YSLEER. This CDR3 comprises 18 residues. The source material was naive CD8+ T cells sorted from blood. The chain couples TRBV4-3 to TRBJ2-1; 9 bases agree with TRBD2. The TCR sequence derives from a man aged 25 to 45 in good health. CDR3 protein: CASSQDPHSTSGNNEQFF. As DNA, the CDR3 is TGCGCCAGCAGCCAAGACCCTCATTCGACTAGCGGTAACAATGAGCAGTTCTTC.